The present entry profiles one TCR beta chain with its context. The sample originates from a study of blood T cell repertoires in COVID-19. About the research overall: The samples span acute and convalescent COVID-19 from the United States, Italy and Spain. T cells, B-cell-depleted T cells, or PBMCs provided the cDNA or gDNA that served as material.

Enrollment of patients from Seattle took place during active infection, with longitudinal follow-up. In the original processing: Estimation of nucleated cell counts relied on the amplification of reference gene primers. Some clones are missing from TCRdb's copy, which holds only in-frame ones; the method was immunoSEQ multiplex PCR. V, J and clone size were drawn from that table, and D and trimming were deduced from the DNA. The table includes 200,000 to 250,000 clones, 85% detected once. The TCR sequence derives from a woman between 65 and 79 years old with COVID-19, enrolled during active disease. Sequences were obtained from peripheral blood.

The CDR3 sequence: CAWSATWEEGYTF. DNA for the CDR3: TGTGCCTGGAGTGCCACGTGGGAGGAGGGCTACACCTTC. The chain couples TRBV30 to TRBJ1-2; D uncertain. Trimming left V 1 base short and J 8 bases short, with 14 bases between. The germline gives CDR1 GTSNPN, CDR2 SVGIG (reference sequence). The CDR3 is made up of 13 amino acids. Full variable domain (missing parts from reference TRBV30 and TRBJ1-2): SQTIHQWPATLVQPVGSPLSLECTVEGTSNPNLYWYRQAAGRGLQLLFYSVGIGQISSEVPQNLSASRPQDRQFILSSKKLLLSDSGFYLCAWSATWEEGYTFGSGTRLTVV.